A single sample gave rise to the 13 T cell receptor beta chains below, sequenced in a study of beta chain features in type 1 diabetes (dated by TCRdb to the late 2010s). Library preparation used the immunoSEQ multiplex PCR assay. The High Capacity cDNA Reverse Transcription Kit was used to reverse transcribe all of the isolated RNA, meaning that expressed TCRB transcripts were what got sequenced. Sourced from immuneACCESS, this table was stored by TCRdb with only in-frame sequences that have V and J called. A share of the clones is absent; for the studies checked, an unresolved V gene accounts for under half, and the remainder has no known explanation. The sample includes about 290,000 clones, with roughly 8% observed a single time. The ten largest clones represent more than 0.8% of the sample. The sample was central memory CD4+ T cells from blood. The origin of the receptors is a woman aged 18-35 years in good health.

This clone was counted between two and nine times. The rearrangement joins TRBV2 to TRBJ2-4, with D maybe TRBD2 (6 bases). V lost 2 bases and J lost 0, with 14 bases in between. The CDR3 sequence is 17 residues long. From germline, CDR1 is SNHLY and CDR2 FYNNEI. CDR3 sequence: CASSESVTGRAKNIQYF. The CDR3 DNA follows: TGTGCCAGCAGTGAATCGGTCACCGGGAGAGCCAAAAACATTCAGTACTTC.

V is TRBV7-2 and J is TRBJ2-7; 8 bases are shared with TRBD2. Germline V CDR1 and CDR2: SGHTA, FQGNSA. V was clipped by 1 base and J by 2 bases; unmatched bases: 4. The length of the CDR3 is 15 residues. DNA of the CDR3: TGTGCCAGCAGCTTAGAGGGCGGGAGGACCTACGAGCAGTACTTC. It yields the protein CASSLEGGRTYEQYF.

This clone occurred once. The V and J genes are TRBV15 and TRBJ2-3; D not resolved. CDR3 size: 16 residues. Trimming took 1 base from V and 2 from J, leaving 13 bases between them. Germline V lookup: CDR1 LNHNV, CDR2 YYDKDF (reference sequence). CDR3 sequence reads: CATSRGPVVDTDTQYF. The CDR3, as DNA: TGTGCCACCAGCAGAGGCCCCGTCGTGGACACAGATACGCAGTATTTT.

V usage is TRBV7-6 and J usage is TRBJ2-6; 7 bases align to TRBD2. Germline CDR1 is SGHVS and CDR2 is FNYEAQ. Trimming cost V 3 bases and J 2 bases; bases outside gene matches: 10. The CDR3 covers 18 residues. The DNA of the CDR3 is TGTGCCAGCAGCTTGTTCCTTAATCGGGGGGCTGGGGCCAACGTCCTGACTTTC. Its protein is CASSLFLNRGAGANVLTF.

This clone was seen a handful of times. The CDR3: CASSLTGKNTGELFF. The DNA of the CDR3 is TGTGCCAGCAGCCTTACAGGGAAGAACACCGGGGAGCTGTTTTTT. The genes are TRBV7-7 and TRBJ2-2; tentatively, D is TRBD1 (6 bases). The CDR3 has 15 residues. The ends were cut back, 5 bases at V and 1 base at J, with 11 bases in the middle. Per germline, CDR1 SSHAT and CDR2 FNYEAQ (reference sequence).

This clone was detected only a few times. The chain uses TRBV7-3 and TRBJ2-2; 9 bases match TRBD2. CDR3 length: 15 residues. CDR1 is SGHTA, CDR2 FQGTGA, per germline. Trimming cost V 5 bases and J 4 bases; bases outside gene matches: 5. The DNA of the CDR3 is TGTGCCAGCAGCCCCGCGGGAGGGGCCACCGGGGAGCTGTTTTTT. Its translation: CASSPAGGATGELFF. Combining the CDR3 with reference TRBV7-3 and TRBJ2-2 gives the whole variable domain GAGVSQTPSNKVTEKGKYVELRCDPISGHTALYWYRQSLGQGPEFLIYFQGTGAADDSGLPNDRFFAVRPEGSVSTLKIQRTERGDSAVYLCASSPAGGATGELFFGEGSRLTVL.

This clone was detected only a few times. A much more abundant neighbour one base away suggests this may be a read error. This chain uses TRBV6-6 with TRBJ2-5; unclear D gene. CDR1 is MNHNY, CDR2 SVGAGI, per germline (reference sequence). This CDR3 contains 11 residues. The ends were cut back, 5 bases at V and 2 bases at J, with 3 bases in the middle. The CDR3 DNA follows: TGTGCCAGCAGTGCTCAAGAGACCCAGTACTTC. It translates to CASSAQETQYF.

The chain combines TRBV29-1 with TRBJ2-3; 12 bases fit TRBD1. Germline trimming cut 6 bases from V and 2 bases from J; bases unmatched to any gene: 9. The CDR3 consists of 16 residues. The germline V gene encodes CDR1 SQVTM and CDR2 ANQGSEA. The CDR3 coding sequence is TGCAGCGTGACCGGGGAGGGACAGGGGGCCACAGATACGCAGTATTTT. Its protein product is CSVTGEGQGATDTQYF.

This clone has a count of ten or more. The CDR3 coding sequence is TGTGCCAGCAGCCAAGATTCCAGGGCCGACACTGAAGCTTTCTTT. Encoded protein: CASSQDSRADTEAFF. This sequence joins TRBV4-2 and TRBJ1-1; the D gene is possibly TRBD1 (5 bases). This CDR3 contains 15 residues. Germline-derived CDR1 and CDR2 are LGHNA and YNFKEQ. V was pared by 0 bases and J by 3 bases, with 11 bases between.

This clone was observed a few times. The chain joins TRBV5-4 to TRBJ1-2; no definite D call. CDR1 SGHNT and CDR2 YYREEE come from the germline V gene (reference sequence). The CDR3 extends over 14 amino acids. With 5 bases removed from V and 3 bases from J, the gap between germline ends came to 14 bases. CDR3 bases: TGTGCCAGCAGTCCCTCAGGTGTCGACTATGGCTACACCTTC. Its translation is CASSPSGVDYGYTF.

This clone was detected a few times. The chain combines TRBV6-5 with TRBJ2-3, with unresolved D. Per the germline V gene, CDR1 is MNHEY and CDR2 is SVGAGI. V was pared by 2 bases and J by 2 bases, with 5 bases between. The CDR3 runs to 13 residues. CDR3 in DNA: TGTGCCAGCAGTTACGAGATCACAGATACGCAGTATTTT. Translating gives CASSYEITDTQYF.

This chain joins TRBV27 and TRBJ2-1; D is unresolved. Trimming removed 6 bases from V and 5 bases from J, with 8 bases in between. The CDR3 has 12 residues. Per the germline V gene, CDR1 is MNHEY and CDR2 is SMNVEV (reference sequence). The CDR3 sequence: CASSLRNNEQFF. The CDR3 nucleotides read TGTGCCAGCAGCCTTCGTAACAATGAGCAGTTCTTC.

This rearrangement joins TRBV16 to TRBJ2-1; a weak D match, TRBD2 (6 bases). Deletions cut 2 bases from V and 5 bases from J, with 7 bases between. The CDR3 has 13 amino acids. From germline, CDR1 is KGHSY and CDR2 FQNENV. CDR3 DNA: TGTGCCAGCAGCCAAGGACTAAACAATGAGCAGTTCTTC. Amino acids: CASSQGLNNEQFF.